The TCR beta chain under discussion was sequenced for a study of T cell responses to AZD1222 COVID-19 vaccine. General observations from the study: Repertoires were obtained only post-peak T cell response.

Second-dose intervals near 4 or 12 weeks were combined. For this clone: Its matching antigen is unknown.

Between the trimmed V and J ends, which lost 0 bases and 8 bases, there was a span of 16 bases. From germline, CDR1 is MGHRA and CDR2 YSYEKL. The CDR3 runs 15 residues. Assay: immunoSEQ multiplex PCR; the TCRdb copy retains only in-frame clones and omits some. Of roughly 120,000 clones in the sample, 87% are singletons; the top ten hold approximately 2.5%. The input for sequencing was peripheral blood, taken 28 days after the second AZD1222 dose. The J gene is TRBJ1-2, the V gene TRBV4-1; D call uncertain. The origin of this receptor is an adult who received the AZD1222 COVID-19 vaccine. CDR3 sequence (DNA): TGCGCCAGCAGCCAAGACCATGGGCAGGCCAGCGGCTACACCTTC. Protein sequence: CASSQDHGQASGYTF.